The sequence of this TCR beta chain was determined in a study of CD8+ T cells in alopecia areata. Points from the study as a whole: Under tofacitinib, numerous expanded lesional clonotypes remained detectable in scalp and blood.

RNA was extracted and reverse transcribed into cDNA as the sequencing template. Assay: immunoSEQ multiplex PCR; the TCRdb copy retains only in-frame clones and omits some. This table has roughly 180,000 clones, 53% appearing once. Treatment meaning: oral pan-JAK inhibitor, 5-10 mg twice daily. The researchers isolated CD4+ and CD8+ T cells from PBMCs by sorting. In the case of this clone: Its antigen is unidentified.

The CDR3 runs to 15 residues. Losses at the gene ends were 3 bases for V and 7 bases for J; bases not matched to a gene: 4. Germline V gene sequence: CDR1 LNHDA, CDR2 SQIVND (reference sequence). This receptor was identified in a human donor with alopecia areata. The sample consisted of CD8+ T cells sorted from blood, taken at week 24, from a patient treated with tofacitinib. The chain joins TRBV19 to TRBJ2-2, with 11 bases matching TRBD2. CDR3 sequence (DNA): TGTGCCAGTAGTATCGCTAGCGGGGGGATCGGGGAGCTGTTTTTT. It translates to CASSIASGGIGELFF. Together with reference TRBV19 and TRBJ2-2, the CDR3 gives the full variable domain: DGGITQSPKYLFRKEGQNVTLSCEQNLNHDAMYWYRQDPGQGLRLIYYSQIVNDFQKGDIAEGYSVSREKKESFPLTVTSAQKNPTAFYLCASSIASGGIGELFFGEGSRLTVL.